The clone carrying this TCR beta chain was detected only once. Its antigen is as yet unknown. These data belong to a study of Ad26.COV2.S vaccination and SARS-CoV-2 variants. Study-wide findings and caveats: Recipients of either vaccine or placebo displayed similar breadth of non-spike TCRs.

This CDR3 contains 15 residues. CDR1 and CDR2 from the germline V gene are MNHEY and SVGAGI. With 8 bases clipped from V and 4 bases from J, the junction kept 10 bases outside the gene matches. Method: immunoSEQ multiplex PCR; TCRdb's copy keeps in-frame clones and lacks some. The sample includes about 320,000 clones, 85% seen only once; the top ten take 2% to 2.5%. Described treatment: roughly 20 received Ad26.COV2.S at low or high dose, single or two shots; roughly 5 received placebo; per-sample allocation not given. Each sample was drawn 63 days after the first injection (of vaccine or placebo). The receptor's source is a person between 18 and 65 years old who received the Ad26.COV2.S COVID-19 vaccine or a placebo. The chain carries TRBV6-5 and TRBJ1-1; TRBD1 aligns across 10 bases. Material: peripheral blood, obtained in a trial of Ad26.COV2.S vaccine versus placebo. CDR3 amino acids: CASVSGQGRGTEAFF. CDR3 DNA sequence: TGTGCCAGCGTATCGGGACAGGGGAGAGGCACTGAAGCTTTCTTT.